This T cell receptor beta chain was observed in a study of cytomegalovirus exposure and HLA in healthy donors. Overall study findings and caveats: In an earlier analysis, in 620 or so donors, most V segments appeared productive either ~87% or ~30% of the time.

Primers: 60 Vbeta forward and 13 Jbeta reverse. Original handling: In a later analysis, of 84 million or so unique beta chains, around 11 million appeared in at least two donors. Assay: immunoSEQ multiplex PCR; the TCRdb copy retains only in-frame clones and omits some. Clonal size and the V and J genes are those of that table, whereas D and trimming came from the DNA. The table lists tens of thousands of clones, roughly 73% of them singletons, with about 3% in the top ten. This clone was counted only a few times. The antigen remains undetermined. In germline, CDR1 is LGHNA, CDR2 YNFKEQ. The V and J ends lost 5 bases and 2 bases respectively, with 25 bases between them. This CDR3 region has 19 residues.

The gene calls are TRBV4-2 and TRBJ1-5; D gene ambiguous. The sample taken for sequencing was PBMCs. The receptor was isolated from a man younger than 35 in good health and CMV-seronegative. The CDR3 DNA reads as TGTGCCAGCAGCGGCGCGTACAGTGCTACTTTTTGGGGCAATCAGCCCCAGCATTTT. Amino acids: CASSGAYSATFWGNQPQHF.